This T cell receptor (beta chain) was identified during a study of T cells after yellow fever vaccination. The study's findings and limits: Most clones from primary vaccination were detected again post-booster (roughly 96% CD4, about 88% CD8). Overall, a small share of clonotypes was seen in both CD4 and CD8 compartments. FACS-sorted repertoires might harbor abundant contaminating clonotypes from the bulk population.

TCRdb used MiXCR to reprocess the 5' RACE reads, holding one entry per CDR3 protein. Of some 350,000 distinct CDR3 sequences in the sample, around a tenth were seen once. A word on this clonotype: Its antigen is unidentified.

The V end lost 1 base, the J end lost 6 bases, and 19 bases lay between the germline ends. CDR1 MNHEY and CDR2 SVGAGI come from the germline V gene. This CDR3 spans 16 amino acids. This sequence originates from a man between 18 and 29 years old who received the YFV17D yellow fever vaccine. The chain combines TRBV6-5 with TRBJ2-7; D may be TRBD1 or TRBD2 (5 bases each). The material sequenced was PBMCs, taken on the day of the first yellow fever vaccination. The CDR3 sequence is CASSYWVGDDLVEQYF. As DNA, the CDR3 is TGTGCCAGCAGTTACTGGGTTGGGGACGACTTGGTCGAGCAGTACTTC.